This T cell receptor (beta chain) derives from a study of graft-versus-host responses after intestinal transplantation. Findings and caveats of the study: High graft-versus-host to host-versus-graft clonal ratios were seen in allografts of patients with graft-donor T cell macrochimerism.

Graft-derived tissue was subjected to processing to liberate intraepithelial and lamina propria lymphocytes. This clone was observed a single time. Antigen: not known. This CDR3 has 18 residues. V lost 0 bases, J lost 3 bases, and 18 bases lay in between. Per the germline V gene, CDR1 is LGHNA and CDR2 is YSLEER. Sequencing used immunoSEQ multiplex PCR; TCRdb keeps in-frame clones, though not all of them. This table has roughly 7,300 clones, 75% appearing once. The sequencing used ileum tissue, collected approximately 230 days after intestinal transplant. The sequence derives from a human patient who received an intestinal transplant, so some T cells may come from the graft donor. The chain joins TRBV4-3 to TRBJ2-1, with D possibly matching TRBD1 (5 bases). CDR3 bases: TGCGCCAGCAGCCAAGATAAAAGCAGGGTCGTTGTCTACAATGAGCAGTTCTTC. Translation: CASSQDKSRVVVYNEQFF.